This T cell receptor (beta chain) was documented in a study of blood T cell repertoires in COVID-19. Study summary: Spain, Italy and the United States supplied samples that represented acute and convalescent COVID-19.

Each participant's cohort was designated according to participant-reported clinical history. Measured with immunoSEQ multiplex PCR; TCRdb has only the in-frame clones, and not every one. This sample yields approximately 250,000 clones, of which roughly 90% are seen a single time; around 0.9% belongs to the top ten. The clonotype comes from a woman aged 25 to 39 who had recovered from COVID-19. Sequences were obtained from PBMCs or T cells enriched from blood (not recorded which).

CDR3 nucleotides: TGTGCCAGCAGTCCAGAAGGACTAGCCGGAGAGACCCAGTACTTC. Protein: CASSPEGLAGETQYF. The V and J genes are TRBV2 and TRBJ2-5, with 8 positions matching TRBD2. Germline V CDR1 and CDR2: SNHLY, FYNNEI. The length of the CDR3 is 15 residues. Trimming cost V 5 bases and J 4 bases; bases outside gene matches: 9.